The present T cell receptor beta chain was sequenced within a study of blood T cell repertoires in COVID-19. Looking at the study overall: Material from acute and convalescent COVID-19 was sourced from the United States, Italy and Spain. Sources were T cells, B-cell-depleted T cells, or PBMCs; the material itself was cDNA or gDNA.

V lost 5 bases to trimming and J lost 4 bases, with 17 bases between them. Germline V CDR1 and CDR2: SEHNR, FQNEAQ (reference sequence). CDR3 length equals 15 residues. In the study's own analysis: Amplifying reference gene primers gave estimates of nucleated cell counts. Assay used: immunoSEQ multiplex PCR; TCRdb lists only in-frame clones, some missing. V, J and clone size are those of that table, while D and trimming were read from the DNA. The table lists around 140,000 clones, around 90% of them singletons, with over 0.8% in the top ten. Sequencing input: peripheral blood. The clonotype was recovered from a woman aged 45 to 65 with acute or convalescent COVID-19. V gene TRBV7-9 combines with J gene TRBJ1-1; D is perhaps TRBD1 (5 bases). The CDR3 region has the DNA TGTGCCAGCAGCATCACCACTCACAGGACCACTGAAGCTTTCTTT. Translated, it gives CASSITTHRTTEAFF.